This TCR beta chain was sequenced during a study of T-cell memory formation after mild COVID-19. Looking at the study overall: In these data, TCR clusters were largely donor specific.

Study-wide results and limits: Memory cells collected pre-infection included some clones that later responded, suggesting cross-reactive memory joined. Clones shrinking between day 15 and 85 showed a balanced CD4/CD8 split, and those that grew later tilted toward CD4+.

This clonotype was found a few times. Its antigen is still unknown. V shed 2 bases, J shed 5 bases, and the junction held 7 bases outside the gene matches. The CDR3 totals 15 residues. Germline lookup yields CDR1 LGHDT and CDR2 YNNKEL (reference sequence). The TCR alpha and TCR beta cDNA libraries, bearing sample barcodes and UMIs, were generated by 5'RACE using constant-segment primers. TCRdb re-derived calls from the 5' RACE reads in MiXCR, one entry per CDR3 protein. The sample lists around 410,000 distinct CDR3 sequences, 20% to 30% occurring once. The chain employs TRBV3-1 and TRBJ2-5; 8 positions agree with TRBD1. The sequence derives from an adult woman who had mild COVID-19 (a few samples of this study predate the infection). Cell type and time point are not known. The sample was PBMCs or a T cell subset sorted from them (not recorded which). The chain's CDR3 is CASSQTAGGVETQYF. Written as DNA, the CDR3 is TGTGCCAGCAGCCAAACGGCAGGGGGCGTGGAGACCCAGTACTTC.